This is a list of T cell receptor beta chains from one sample in a study of cytomegalovirus exposure and HLA in healthy donors. This table comes from immunoSEQ multiplex PCR, and its TCRdb copy is limited to in-frame clones, with some not included. The sample shows approximately 140,000 clones, 55% to 70% of them seen only once. The sequenced sample consisted of PBMCs. The receptors originated from a woman in her sixties in good health and CMV-seropositive. CDR3s include the opening cysteine and the closing phenylalanine or tryptophan. A D gene is named only where the DNA matches it firmly. Only some rows state a clone size, as once, few, many or a class for expanded clones.

clone size: .; V gene: TRBV28; J gene: TRBJ2-2; D gene: TRBD2; CDR3 length: 15; CDR3 protein: CASEASGRAGGELFF; CDR3 DNA: TGTGCCAGCGAGGCCAGCGGGAGAGCCGGCGGGGAGCTGTTTTTT
clone size: .; V gene: TRBV5-1; J gene: TRBJ2-7; D gene: .; CDR3 length: 13; CDR3 protein: CASSLDSPYEQYF; CDR3 DNA: TGCGCCAGCAGCTTGGACTCGCCCTACGAGCAGTACTTC
clone size: .; V gene: TRBV11-2; J gene: TRBJ2-1; D gene: TRBD2; CDR3 length: 19; CDR3 protein: CASSLALAKRGRSYNEQFF; CDR3 DNA: TGTGCCAGCAGCTTAGCCCTAGCCAAGCGGGGCCGCTCCTACAATGAGCAGTTCTTC
clone size: .; V gene: TRBV5-5; J gene: TRBJ2-6; D gene: TRBD2; CDR3 length: 19; CDR3 protein: CASSLWTSGSYSGANVLTF; CDR3 DNA: TGTGCCAGCAGCTTATGGACTAGCGGGAGTTACTCTGGGGCCAACGTCCTGACTTTC
clone size: few; V gene: TRBV5-1; J gene: TRBJ2-1; D gene: .; CDR3 length: 16; CDR3 protein: CASSIAAYSSYNEQFF; CDR3 DNA: TGCGCCAGCAGCATAGCGGCGTACAGCTCCTACAATGAGCAGTTCTTC
clone size: .; V gene: TRBV19; J gene: TRBJ1-1; D gene: TRBD1; CDR3 length: 14; CDR3 protein: CAVYAGTENTEAFF; CDR3 DNA: TGTGCCGTTTATGCCGGGACAGAGAACACTGAAGCTTTCTTT
clone size: once; V gene: TRBV7-2; J gene: TRBJ2-3; D gene: .; CDR3 length: 15; CDR3 protein: CASTLLTVLTDTQYF; CDR3 DNA: TGTGCCAGCACCCTTCTCACAGTTCTCACAGATACGCAGTATTTT
clone size: few; V gene: TRBV19; J gene: TRBJ1-2; D gene: .; CDR3 length: 14; CDR3 protein: CASAFNFGTNGYTF; CDR3 DNA: TGTGCCAGCGCGTTCAACTTCGGGACAAATGGCTACACCTTC
clone size: .; V gene: TRBV6-5; J gene: TRBJ2-1; D gene: TRBD2; CDR3 length: 15; CDR3 protein: CASRAGTSGTGEQFF; CDR3 DNA: TGTGCCAGCAGAGCCGGGACTAGCGGGACTGGTGAGCAGTTCTTC
clone size: once; V gene: TRBV2; J gene: TRBJ2-7; D gene: TRBD1; CDR3 length: 13; CDR3 protein: CARGTGRSYEQYF; CDR3 DNA: TGTGCCAGGGGGACAGGTCGGTCCTACGAGCAGTACTTC
clone size: .; V gene: TRBV7-2; J gene: TRBJ1-5; D gene: TRBD1; CDR3 length: 15; CDR3 protein: CASARTGGRNQPQHF; CDR3 DNA: TGTGCCAGCGCACGGACAGGGGGAAGGAATCAGCCCCAGCATTTT
clone size: .; V gene: TRBV30; J gene: TRBJ2-3; D gene: .; CDR3 length: 14; CDR3 protein: CASQRRDDTDTQYF; CDR3 DNA: TGTGCCTCCCAGAGGCGGGATGATACAGATACGCAGTATTTT
clone size: .; V gene: TRBV11-2; J gene: TRBJ2-7; D gene: TRBD2; CDR3 length: 16; CDR3 protein: CASSLGPAGDSYEQYF; CDR3 DNA: TGTGCCAGCAGCTTAGGGCCAGCGGGGGATTCCTACGAGCAGTACTTC
clone size: .; V gene: TRBV19; J gene: TRBJ2-1; D gene: .; CDR3 length: 16; CDR3 protein: CASSIPLAGVDNEQFF; CDR3 DNA: TGTGCCAGTAGTATACCCCTTGCAGGGGTGGACAATGAGCAGTTCTTC
clone size: once; V gene: TRBV11-2; J gene: TRBJ2-1; D gene: .; CDR3 length: 12; CDR3 protein: CASSSRDYEQFF; CDR3 DNA: TGTGCCAGCAGCAGCAGGGATTATGAGCAGTTCTTC
clone size: few; V gene: TRBV30; J gene: TRBJ2-1; D gene: TRBD2; CDR3 length: 14; CDR3 protein: CAWGGVAGGNEQFF; CDR3 DNA: TGTGCCTGGGGGGGGGTAGCGGGAGGTAATGAGCAGTTCTTC
clone size: once; V gene: TRBV5-4; J gene: TRBJ1-5; D gene: TRBD1; CDR3 length: 13; CDR3 protein: CASSLGTDQPQHF; CDR3 DNA: TGTGCCAGCAGCCTAGGGACAGATCAGCCCCAGCATTTT
clone size: .; V gene: TRBV7-2; J gene: TRBJ1-2; D gene: .; CDR3 length: 15; CDR3 protein: CASSFRSGTHYGYTF; CDR3 DNA: TGTGCCAGCAGCTTTAGATCGGGGACTCACTATGGCTACACCTTC
clone size: .; V gene: TRBV5-4; J gene: TRBJ2-3; D gene: TRBD2; CDR3 length: 16; CDR3 protein: CASSRGLAGATDTQYF; CDR3 DNA: TGTGCCAGCAGCCGGGGACTAGCGGGAGCGACAGATACGCAGTATTTT
clone size: .; V gene: TRBV5-1; J gene: TRBJ2-7; D gene: .; CDR3 length: 14; CDR3 protein: CASSLAGGEYEQYF; CDR3 DNA: TGCGCCAGCAGCTTGGCTGGTGGGGAGTACGAGCAGTACTTC
clone size: .; V gene: TRBV28; J gene: TRBJ2-1; D gene: .; CDR3 length: 11; CDR3 protein: CASSFRGAVFF; CDR3 DNA: TGTGCCAGCAGTTTCCGGGGGGCCGTGTTCTTC
clone size: .; V gene: TRBV14; J gene: TRBJ2-3; D gene: .; CDR3 length: 14; CDR3 protein: CASSRLERAGGQYF; CDR3 DNA: TGTGCCAGCAGCCGCCTTGAGAGGGCCGGCGGGCAGTATTTT
clone size: few; V gene: TRBV30; J gene: TRBJ1-3; D gene: .; CDR3 length: 14; CDR3 protein: CAWTLTASGNTIYF; CDR3 DNA: TGTGCCTGGACCTTGACAGCCTCTGGAAACACCATATATTTT
clone size: .; V gene: TRBV2; J gene: TRBJ2-3; D gene: TRBD2; CDR3 length: 14; CDR3 protein: CASSEGGGPDTQYF; CDR3 DNA: TGTGCCAGCAGCGAGGGCGGGGGACCAGATACGCAGTATTTT
clone size: few; V gene: TRBV7-3; J gene: TRBJ2-3; D gene: TRBD2; CDR3 length: 14; CDR3 protein: CASSLGTSADTQYF; CDR3 DNA: TGTGCCAGCAGCCTCGGGACTAGTGCAGATACGCAGTATTTT
clone size: .; V gene: TRBV7-3; J gene: TRBJ2-1; D gene: .; CDR3 length: 15; CDR3 protein: CASSLSRGAYNEQFF; CDR3 DNA: TGTGCCAGCAGCTTAAGCCGGGGTGCCTACAATGAGCAGTTCTTC
clone size: once; V gene: TRBV7-9; J gene: TRBJ1-4; D gene: TRBD1; CDR3 length: 15; CDR3 protein: CASSPQGGSNEKLFF; CDR3 DNA: TGTGCCAGCAGCCCTCAGGGGGGCTCTAATGAAAAACTGTTTTTT
clone size: once; V gene: TRBV2; J gene: TRBJ2-3; D gene: .; CDR3 length: 16; CDR3 protein: CASSVPGQHSTDTQYF; CDR3 DNA: TGTGCCAGCAGTGTCCCAGGACAGCATAGCACAGATACGCAGTATTTT
clone size: .; V gene: TRBV19; J gene: TRBJ2-3; D gene: .; CDR3 length: 16; CDR3 protein: CASSFGGGLSTDTQYF; CDR3 DNA: TGTGCCAGTAGTTTCGGAGGTGGGCTGAGCACAGATACGCAGTATTTT
clone size: .; V gene: TRBV15; J gene: TRBJ2-1; D gene: TRBD1; CDR3 length: 15; CDR3 protein: CATSRSQGQANEQFF; CDR3 DNA: TGTGCCACCAGCAGATCACAAGGACAGGCCAATGAGCAGTTCTTC
clone size: .; V gene: TRBV27; J gene: TRBJ1-1; D gene: .; CDR3 length: 14; CDR3 protein: CASSLAGKNTEAFF; CDR3 DNA: TGTGCCAGCAGTTTGGCAGGGAAGAACACTGAAGCTTTCTTT
clone size: .; V gene: TRBV28; J gene: TRBJ2-3; D gene: TRBD2; CDR3 length: 14; CDR3 protein: CASSYSGREDTQYF; CDR3 DNA: TGTGCCAGCAGTTATAGCGGGAGGGAAGATACGCAGTATTTT
clone size: .; V gene: TRBV6-1; J gene: TRBJ2-1; D gene: TRBD1; CDR3 length: 17; CDR3 protein: CASSEKSFGTGFNEQFF; CDR3 DNA: TGTGCCAGCAGTGAAAAGTCCTTCGGGACAGGGTTCAATGAGCAGTTCTTC
clone size: few; V gene: TRBV11-2; J gene: TRBJ2-3; D gene: .; CDR3 length: 16; CDR3 protein: CASSLAVGQGTDTQYF; CDR3 DNA: TGTGCCAGCAGCTTAGCAGTGGGGCAGGGGACAGATACGCAGTATTTT
clone size: .; V gene: TRBV7-2; J gene: TRBJ1-2; D gene: .; CDR3 length: 14; CDR3 protein: CASSLTREEYGYTF; CDR3 DNA: TGTGCCAGCAGCTTAACCAGGGAGGAGTATGGCTACACCTTC
clone size: few; V gene: TRBV7-2; J gene: TRBJ1-4; D gene: TRBD1; CDR3 length: 14; CDR3 protein: CASSPGTGGEKLFF; CDR3 DNA: TGTGCCAGCAGCCCAGGGACAGGTGGTGAAAAACTGTTTTTT
clone size: .; V gene: TRBV7-8; J gene: TRBJ1-1; D gene: .; CDR3 length: 13; CDR3 protein: CASSFAGNPEAFF; CDR3 DNA: TGTGCCAGCAGCTTCGCAGGGAACCCTGAAGCTTTCTTT
clone size: few; V gene: TRBV4-3; J gene: TRBJ2-7; D gene: .; CDR3 length: 16; CDR3 protein: CASSQTTVTPTYEQYF; CDR3 DNA: TGCGCCAGCAGCCAAACTACCGTCACCCCTACCTACGAGCAGTACTTC
clone size: .; V gene: TRBV7-2; J gene: TRBJ2-1; D gene: TRBD2; CDR3 length: 19; CDR3 protein: CASSLAWAGRAGGYNEQFF; CDR3 DNA: TGTGCCAGCAGCTTAGCCTGGGCAGGTCGAGCGGGAGGTTACAATGAGCAGTTCTTC
clone size: .; V gene: TRBV7-6; J gene: TRBJ2-7; D gene: TRBD2; CDR3 length: 15; CDR3 protein: CAGSSGLADFYEQYF; CDR3 DNA: TGTGCCGGCAGCTCGGGACTAGCGGATTTCTACGAGCAGTACTTC
clone size: .; V gene: TRBV28; J gene: TRBJ1-1; D gene: .; CDR3 length: 15; CDR3 protein: CASSLWGGVDTEAFF; CDR3 DNA: TGTGCCAGCAGTTTATGGGGAGGGGTGGACACTGAAGCTTTCTTT
clone size: .; V gene: TRBV6-5; J gene: TRBJ2-2; D gene: .; CDR3 length: 13; CDR3 protein: CASSHQAFGELFF; CDR3 DNA: TGTGCCAGCAGCCATCAGGCTTTCGGGGAGCTGTTTTTT
clone size: .; V gene: TRBV7-2; J gene: TRBJ2-7; D gene: .; CDR3 length: 15; CDR3 protein: CASSTLTSYSYGQYF; CDR3 DNA: TGTGCCAGCAGCACACTTACTAGCTACTCCTACGGGCAGTACTTC